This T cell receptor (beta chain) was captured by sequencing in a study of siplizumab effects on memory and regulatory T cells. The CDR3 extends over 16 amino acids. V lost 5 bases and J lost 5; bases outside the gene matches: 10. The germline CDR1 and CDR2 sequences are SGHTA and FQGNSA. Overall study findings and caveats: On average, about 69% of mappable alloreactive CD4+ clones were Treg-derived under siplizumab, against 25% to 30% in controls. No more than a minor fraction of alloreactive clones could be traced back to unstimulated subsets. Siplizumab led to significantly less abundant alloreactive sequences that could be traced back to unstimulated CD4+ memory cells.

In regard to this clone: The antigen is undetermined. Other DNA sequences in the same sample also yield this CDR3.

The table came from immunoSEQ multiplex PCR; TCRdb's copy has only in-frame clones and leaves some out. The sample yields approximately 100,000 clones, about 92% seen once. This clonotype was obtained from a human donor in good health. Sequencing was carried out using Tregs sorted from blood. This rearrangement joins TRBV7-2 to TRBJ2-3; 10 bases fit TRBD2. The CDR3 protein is CASSLRGAGGRDTQYF. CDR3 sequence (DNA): TGTGCCAGCAGCCTCCGAGGAGCGGGAGGGAGAGATACGCAGTATTTT.